This T cell receptor (beta chain) comes out of a study of early T cells in non-severe SARS-CoV-2 infection. Study at large: From unsorted whole blood, bulk RNA was sequenced, and the chains remained unpaired.

Losses at the gene ends were 4 bases for V and 4 bases for J; bases not matched to a gene: 1. Per the germline V gene, CDR1 is ENHRY and CDR2 is SYGVKD. The CDR3 is made up of 14 amino acids. A note on this clonotype: Its antigen is currently unknown.

Unique molecular identifier tags were affixed to discrete cDNA molecules. From the 5' RACE reads, TCRdb called clonotypes with MiXCR, one entry per CDR3 protein. The profile covers 90,000 to 120,000 distinct CDR3 sequences, with more than 9.5% appearing a single time and 6.5% to 8% taken by the ten largest. Study-wide points: VDJdb-based matching was biased toward anti-spike CD8 responses and missed private and CD4 specificities.

The specimen was whole blood. This rearrangement joins TRBV10-3 to TRBJ2-3; 11 nucleotides agree with TRBD1. This clonotype was obtained from an adult who was a healthcare worker with PCR-confirmed SARS-CoV-2 infection or an uninfected control (not recorded which). In DNA form, the CDR3 reads TGTGCCATCAGTGCGGACAGGGGGCCAGATACGCAGTATTTT. It encodes CAISADRGPDTQYF.